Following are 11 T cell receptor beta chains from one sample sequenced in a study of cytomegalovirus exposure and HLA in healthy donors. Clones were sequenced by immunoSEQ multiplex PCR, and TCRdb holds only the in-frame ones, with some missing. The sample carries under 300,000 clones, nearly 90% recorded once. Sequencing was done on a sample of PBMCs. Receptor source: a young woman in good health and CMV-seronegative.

CDR3 in DNA: TGCGCCAGCAGCCAATGGCTTCGGGATGAGCAGTTCTTC. Its translation is CASSQWLRDEQFF. The rearrangement links TRBV4-1 to TRBJ2-1; D gene unclear. V dropped 2 bases and J dropped 8 bases, with 10 bases sitting between them. CDR1 and CDR2 (germline): MGHRA, YSYEKL. The CDR3 extends over 13 amino acids.

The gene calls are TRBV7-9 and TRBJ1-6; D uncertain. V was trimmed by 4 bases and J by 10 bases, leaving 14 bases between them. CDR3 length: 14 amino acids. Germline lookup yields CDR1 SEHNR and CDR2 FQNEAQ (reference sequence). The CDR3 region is CASSSPLNESPLHF. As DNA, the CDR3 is TGTGCCAGCAGCTCCCCCCTTAATGAGTCACCCCTCCACTTT. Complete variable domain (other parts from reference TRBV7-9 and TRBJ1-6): DTGVSQNPRHKITKRGQNVTFRCDPISEHNRLYWYRQTLGQGPEFLTYFQNEAQLEKSRLLSDRFSAERPKGSFSTLEIQRTEQGDSAMYLCASSSPLNESPLHFGNGTRLTVT.

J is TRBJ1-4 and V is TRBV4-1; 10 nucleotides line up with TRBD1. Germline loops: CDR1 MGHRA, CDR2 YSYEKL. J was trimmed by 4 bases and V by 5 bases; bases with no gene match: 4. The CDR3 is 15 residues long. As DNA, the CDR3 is TGCGCCAGCAGCTTGTGGGACAGGGGTAATGAAAAACTGTTTTTT. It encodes CASSLWDRGNEKLFF.

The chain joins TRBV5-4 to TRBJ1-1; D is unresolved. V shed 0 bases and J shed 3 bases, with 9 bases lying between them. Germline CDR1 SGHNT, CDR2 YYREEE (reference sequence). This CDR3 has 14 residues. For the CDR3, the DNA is TGTGCCAGCAGCTTGGGCGGGAGGTACACTGAAGCTTTCTTT. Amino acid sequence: CASSLGGRYTEAFF.

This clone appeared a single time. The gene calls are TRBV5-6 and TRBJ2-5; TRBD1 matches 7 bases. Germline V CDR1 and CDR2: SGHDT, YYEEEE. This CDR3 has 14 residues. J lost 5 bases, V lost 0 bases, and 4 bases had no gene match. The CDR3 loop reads CASSLGQGRETQYF. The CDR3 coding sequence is TGTGCCAGCAGCTTGGGACAGGGCCGTGAGACCCAGTACTTC.

CDR3 region: CASSPMATNEKLFF. In nucleotides, the CDR3 is TGTGCCAGCAGCCCCATGGCTACTAATGAAAAACTGTTTTTT. This chain connects TRBV9 to TRBJ1-4; D ambiguous. The germline V gene encodes CDR1 SGDLS and CDR2 YYNGEE. CDR3 length: 14 residues. V was pared by 4 bases and J by 2 bases, with 9 bases between.

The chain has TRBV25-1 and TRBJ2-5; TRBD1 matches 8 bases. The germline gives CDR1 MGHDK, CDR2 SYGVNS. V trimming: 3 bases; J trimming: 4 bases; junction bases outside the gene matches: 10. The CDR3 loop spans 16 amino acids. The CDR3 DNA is TGTGCCAGCAGTGAGAGGGGGGACAGGCGAAGAGAGACCCAGTACTTC. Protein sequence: CASSERGDRRRETQYF.

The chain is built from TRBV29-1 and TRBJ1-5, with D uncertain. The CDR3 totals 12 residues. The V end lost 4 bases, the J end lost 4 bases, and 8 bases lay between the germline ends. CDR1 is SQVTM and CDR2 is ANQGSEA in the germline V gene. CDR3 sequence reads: CSVGSVNQPQHF. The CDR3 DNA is TGCAGCGTTGGTTCTGTGAATCAGCCCCAGCATTTT.

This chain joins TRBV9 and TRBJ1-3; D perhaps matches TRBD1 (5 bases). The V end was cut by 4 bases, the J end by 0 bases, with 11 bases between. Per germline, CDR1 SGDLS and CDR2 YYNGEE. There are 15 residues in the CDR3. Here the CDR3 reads CASSRGVSSGNTIYF. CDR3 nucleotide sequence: TGTGCCAGCAGCAGGGGCGTCTCCTCTGGAAACACCATATATTTT.

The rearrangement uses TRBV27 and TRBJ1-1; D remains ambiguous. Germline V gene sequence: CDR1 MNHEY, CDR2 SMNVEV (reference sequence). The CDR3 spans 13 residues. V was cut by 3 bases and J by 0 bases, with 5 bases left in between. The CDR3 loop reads CASSLYLNTEAFF. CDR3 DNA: TGTGCCAGCAGTTTGTACTTGAACACTGAAGCTTTCTTT.

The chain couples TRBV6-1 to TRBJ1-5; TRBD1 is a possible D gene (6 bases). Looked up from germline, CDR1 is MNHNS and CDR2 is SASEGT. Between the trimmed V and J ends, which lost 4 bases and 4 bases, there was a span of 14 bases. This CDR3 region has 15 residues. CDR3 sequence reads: CASSVISGANQPQHF. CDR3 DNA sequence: TGTGCCAGCAGTGTAATTTCAGGGGCTAATCAGCCCCAGCATTTT.